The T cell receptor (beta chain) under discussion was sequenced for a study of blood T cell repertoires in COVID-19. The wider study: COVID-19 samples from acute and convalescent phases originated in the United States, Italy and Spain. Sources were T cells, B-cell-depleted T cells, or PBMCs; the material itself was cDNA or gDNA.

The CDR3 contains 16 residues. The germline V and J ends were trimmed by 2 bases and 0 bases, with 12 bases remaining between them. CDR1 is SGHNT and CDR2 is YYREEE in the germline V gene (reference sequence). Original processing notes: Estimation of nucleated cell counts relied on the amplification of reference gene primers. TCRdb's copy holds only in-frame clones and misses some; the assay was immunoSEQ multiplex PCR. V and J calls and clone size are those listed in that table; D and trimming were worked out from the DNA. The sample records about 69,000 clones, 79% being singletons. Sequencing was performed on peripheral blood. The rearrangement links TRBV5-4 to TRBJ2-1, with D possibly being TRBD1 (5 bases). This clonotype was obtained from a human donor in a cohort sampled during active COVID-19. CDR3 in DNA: TGTGCCAGCAGCTTAACGGGTAGGGGCTCCTACAATGAGCAGTTCTTC. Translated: CASSLTGRGSYNEQFF.